This is a list of T cell receptor beta chains from one sample in a study of CD8 T cells in Susac syndrome. MiXCR, applied by TCRdb to the immunoSEQ multiplex PCR reads, yields one record per CDR3 protein. The table records roughly 130,000 distinct CDR3 sequences, 90% to 95% of them present only once. Sequenced material: CD8+ T cells from PBMCs. All receptors derive from a human donor with Susac syndrome. CDR3s include the opening cysteine and the closing phenylalanine or tryptophan. The D gene is left open where the match is weak. A clone size is listed for some rows: how often the clone was seen (once, few, many), or a class if it is expanded.

>TRBV29-1|NA|NA|TRBJ2-1
CSVVSRNNEQFF
TGCAGCGTCGTATCTAGGAACAATGAGCAGTTCTTC
>TRBV5-1|NA|NA|TRBJ2-1
CASSLSPGANNEQFF
TGCGCCAGCAGCTTGTCCCCGGGGGCGAACAATGAGCAGTTCTTC
>TRBV13|NA|NA|TRBJ2-3
CASSAYNTDTQYF
TGTGCCAGCAGCGCCTATAACACAGATACGCAGTATTTT
>TRBV12-3/TRBV12-4|NA|NA|TRBJ2-7
CASSTRALYEQYF
TGTGCCAGCAGTACCCGGGCCCTCTACGAGCAGTACTTC
>TRBV29-1|TRBD1|NA|TRBJ2-1
CSGDRAPYNEQFF
TGCAGCGGAGACAGGGCCCCATACAATGAGCAGTTCTTC
>TRBV30|NA|NA|TRBJ2-7
CAWSVGDGVLEQYF
TGTGCCTGGAGTGTCGGGGATGGAGTGCTCGAGCAGTACTTC
>TRBV7-9|NA|NA|TRBJ2-4
CASSLALSSGQYF
TGTGCCAGCAGCTTAGCGTTATCCTCGGGTCAGTACTTC
>TRBV4-2|NA|NA|TRBJ2-6
CASSQDGSTSSGANVLTF
TGTGCCAGCAGCCAAGATGGTAGCACATCCTCTGGGGCCAACGTCCTGACTTTC
>TRBV12-3/TRBV12-4|TRBD1|NA|TRBJ1-1
CASSWDRDVGNTEAFF
TGTGCCAGCAGCTGGGACAGGGATGTGGGGAACACTGAAGCTTTCTTT
>TRBV30|NA|NA|TRBJ2-1
CAWSPPVGPQFF
TGTGCCTGGAGTCCTCCCGTGGGCCCGCAGTTCTTC
>TRBV19|NA|NA|TRBJ2-5
CASRRDRLQETQYF
TGTGCCAGTAGGAGAGACAGGCTCCAAGAGACCCAGTACTTC
>TRBV5-4|TRBD1|NA|TRBJ2-5
CASSSTGAVETQYF
TGTGCCAGCAGCTCAACAGGGGCGGTAGAGACCCAGTACTTC
>TRBV7-2|TRBD1|NA|TRBJ2-7
CASSPNRGTTYEQYF
TGTGCCAGCAGCCCAAACAGGGGGACAACCTACGAGCAGTACTTC
>TRBV6-5|NA|NA|TRBJ1-2
CAGRDILYGYTF
TGTGCCGGCCGGGACATCCTCTATGGCTACACCTTC
>TRBV29-1|TRBD1|NA|TRBJ1-4
CSVVPTGLKEKLFF
TGCAGCGTTGTCCCGACAGGGTTGAAGGAAAAACTGTTTTTT
>TRBV7-9|NA|NA|TRBJ2-5
CASILGETQYF
TGTGCCAGCATTCTGGGGGAGACCCAGTACTTC
>TRBV6-2/TRBV6-3|TRBD2|NA|TRBJ2-7
CASSPSGLAGSEQYF
TGTGCCAGCAGCCCTTCGGGACTAGCGGGGAGCGAGCAGTACTTC
>TRBV19|NA|NA|TRBJ2-3
CASSGTGPSDTQYF
TGTGCCAGTAGTGGGACGGGCCCATCGGATACGCAGTATTTT
>TRBV29-1|NA|NA|TRBJ2-6
CSVVTGANVLTF
TGCAGCGTTGTTACAGGGGCCAACGTCCTGACTTTC
>TRBV14|NA|NA|TRBJ1-1
CASREQTNTEAFF
TGTGCCAGCAGGGAACAGACGAACACTGAAGCTTTCTTT
>TRBV20-1|NA|NA|TRBJ2-1
CSARELYNEQFF
TGCAGTGCTAGAGAGCTGTACAATGAGCAGTTCTTC
>TRBV29-1|NA|once|TRBJ2-2
CSVRENTGELFF
TGCAGCGTCCGGGAGAACACCGGGGAGCTGTTTTTT
>TRBV4-1|TRBD2|NA|TRBJ2-5
CASSQPGLGQETQYF
TGCGCCAGCAGCCAACCCGGACTAGGGCAAGAGACCCAGTACTTC
>TRBV3-1|TRBD1|NA|TRBJ1-2
CASSQGTTGGYGYTF
TGTGCCAGCAGCCAGGGGACTACAGGGGGGTATGGCTACACCTTC
>TRBV9|TRBD2|NA|TRBJ2-7
CASSHGGDSYEQYF
TGTGCCAGCAGCCACGGGGGGGACTCCTACGAGCAGTACTTC
>TRBV29-1|TRBD1|NA|TRBJ2-7
CSVEVDRAYEQYF
TGCAGCGTTGAGGTCGACAGGGCGTACGAGCAGTACTTC
>TRBV9|TRBD1|NA|TRBJ1-1
CASSSRQGLNTEAFF
TGTGCCAGCAGCTCCCGACAGGGCTTGAACACTGAAGCTTTCTTT
>TRBV29-1|NA|NA|TRBJ1-5
CSVLSGGNQPQHF
TGCAGCGTCCTTTCAGGAGGCAATCAGCCCCAGCATTTT
>TRBV10-3|NA|NA|TRBJ2-4
CAISESGGFQNIQYF
TGTGCCATCAGTGAGTCAGGAGGGTTTCAAAACATTCAGTACTTC
>TRBV29-1|NA|NA|TRBJ1-1
CSVVSQSAEAFF
TGCAGCGTGGTCTCTCAGTCTGCTGAAGCTTTCTTT
>TRBV7-2|TRBD1|NA|TRBJ1-2
CASSPRDRVGYGYTF
TGTGCCAGCAGCCCCCGGGACAGGGTGGGCTATGGCTACACCTTC
>TRBV7-9|NA|few|TRBJ2-5
CASSLGRETQYF
TGTGCCAGCAGCTTGGGGAGGGAGACCCAGTACTTC
>TRBV5-1|NA|once|TRBJ2-2
CASSLGSPTGELFF
TGCGCCAGCAGCCTCGGGTCACCAACCGGGGAGCTGTTTTTT
>TRBV2|NA|NA|TRBJ1-4
CASSEGPGAVEKLFF
TGTGCCAGCAGTGAAGGCCCGGGGGCAGTTGAAAAACTGTTTTTT
>TRBV19|NA|NA|TRBJ1-6
CASSMDNFKDSPLHF
TGTGCCAGTAGCATGGACAACTTCAAGGATTCACCCCTCCACTTT